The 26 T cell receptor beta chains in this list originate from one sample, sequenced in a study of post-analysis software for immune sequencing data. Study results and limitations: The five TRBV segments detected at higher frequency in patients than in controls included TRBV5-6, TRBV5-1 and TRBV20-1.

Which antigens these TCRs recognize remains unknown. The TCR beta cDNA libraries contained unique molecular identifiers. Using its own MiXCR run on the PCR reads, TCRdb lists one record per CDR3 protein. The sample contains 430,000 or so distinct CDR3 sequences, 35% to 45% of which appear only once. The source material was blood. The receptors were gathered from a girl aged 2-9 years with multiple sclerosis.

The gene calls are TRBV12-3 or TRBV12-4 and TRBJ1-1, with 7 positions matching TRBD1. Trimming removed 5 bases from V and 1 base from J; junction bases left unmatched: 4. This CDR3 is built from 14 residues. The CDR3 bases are TGTGCCAGCAGTCCGGGACAGAGGAACACTGAAGCTTTCTTT. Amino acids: CASSPGQRNTEAFF.

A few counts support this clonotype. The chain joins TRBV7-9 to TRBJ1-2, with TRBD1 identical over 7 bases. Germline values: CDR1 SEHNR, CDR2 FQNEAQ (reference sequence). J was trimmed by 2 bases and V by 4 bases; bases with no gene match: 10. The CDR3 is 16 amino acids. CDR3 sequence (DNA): TGTGCCAGCAGCTCCCCCCAGGGGGTGGACAACTATGGCTACACCTTC. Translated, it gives CASSSPQGVDNYGYTF.

This chain's CDR3 is CASSYLPRSYEQYF. The CDR3 DNA reads TGTGCCAGCAGTTATCTCCCTAGGTCCTACGAGCAGTACTTC. V gene TRBV5-5 combines with J gene TRBJ2-7; D gene unclear. Trimming took 5 bases from V and 1 from J, leaving 13 bases between them. Looked up from germline, CDR1 is SGHKS and CDR2 is YYEKEE (reference sequence). This CDR3 region has 14 residues.

This chain's CDR3 is CASLGLAGNNEQFF. CDR3 sequence (DNA): TGTGCCAGCCTGGGACTAGCGGGGAACAATGAGCAGTTCTTC. The chain is built from TRBV2 and TRBJ2-1; 13 bases line up with TRBD2. Germline V gene lookup returns CDR1 SNHLY and CDR2 FYNNEI. The CDR3 is 14 amino acids. After removal of 8 bases from V and 5 bases from J, the junction contained 3 bases not matched to a gene.

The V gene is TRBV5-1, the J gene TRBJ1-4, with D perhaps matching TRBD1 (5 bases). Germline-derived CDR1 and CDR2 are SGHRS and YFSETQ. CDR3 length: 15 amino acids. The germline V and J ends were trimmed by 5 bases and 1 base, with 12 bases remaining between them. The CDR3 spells CASRLQGGTNEKLFF. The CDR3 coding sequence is TGCGCCAGCAGACTGCAGGGAGGAACTAATGAAAAACTGTTTTTT.

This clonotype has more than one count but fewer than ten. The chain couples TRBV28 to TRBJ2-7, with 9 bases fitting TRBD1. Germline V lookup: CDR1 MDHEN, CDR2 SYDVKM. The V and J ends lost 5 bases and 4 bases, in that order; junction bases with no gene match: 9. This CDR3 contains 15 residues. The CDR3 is CASSSSGTGLYEQYF. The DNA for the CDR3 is TGTGCCAGCAGTAGCTCCGGGACAGGGTTGTACGAGCAGTACTTC.

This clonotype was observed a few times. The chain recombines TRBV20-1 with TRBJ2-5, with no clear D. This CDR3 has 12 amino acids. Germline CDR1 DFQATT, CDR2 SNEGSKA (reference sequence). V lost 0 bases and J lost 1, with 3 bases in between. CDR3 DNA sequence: TGCAGTGCTAGAGATCCCCAAGAGACCCAGTACTTC. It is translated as CSARDPQETQYF.

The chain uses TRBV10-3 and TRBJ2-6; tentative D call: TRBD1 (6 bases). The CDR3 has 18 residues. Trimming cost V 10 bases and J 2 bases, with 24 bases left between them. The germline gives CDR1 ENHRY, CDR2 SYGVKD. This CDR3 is CATGTGLVQGAGANVLTF. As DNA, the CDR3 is TGTGCCACCGGTACAGGGCTCGTCCAAGGGGCTGGGGCCAACGTCCTGACTTTC.

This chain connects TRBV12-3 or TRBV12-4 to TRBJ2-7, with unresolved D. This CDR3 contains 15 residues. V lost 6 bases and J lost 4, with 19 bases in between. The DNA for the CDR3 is TGTGCCAGCAGGGGAACCGGCCCCTCTTTATACGAGCAGTACTTC. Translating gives CASRGTGPSLYEQYF.

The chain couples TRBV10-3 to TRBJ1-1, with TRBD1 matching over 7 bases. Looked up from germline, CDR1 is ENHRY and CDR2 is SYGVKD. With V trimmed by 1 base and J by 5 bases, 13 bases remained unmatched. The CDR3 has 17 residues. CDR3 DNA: TGTGCCATCAGTGAGTTCCAGGGGGTCGCTAGTGGGACTGAAGCTTTCTTT. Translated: CAISEFQGVASGTEAFF.

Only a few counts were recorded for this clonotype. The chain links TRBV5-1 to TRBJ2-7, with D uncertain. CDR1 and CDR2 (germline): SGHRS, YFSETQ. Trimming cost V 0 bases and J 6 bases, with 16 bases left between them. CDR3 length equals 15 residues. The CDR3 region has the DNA TGCGCCAGCAGCTTGGGTTCAACAGTATCTCGCGAGCAGTACTTC. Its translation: CASSLGSTVSREQYF.

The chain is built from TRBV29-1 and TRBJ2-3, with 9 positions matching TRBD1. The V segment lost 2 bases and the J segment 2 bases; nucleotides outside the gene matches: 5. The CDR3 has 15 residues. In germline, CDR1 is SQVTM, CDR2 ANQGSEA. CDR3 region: CSVEIGQGLTDTQYF. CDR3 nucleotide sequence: TGCAGCGTTGAAATAGGACAGGGGCTCACAGATACGCAGTATTTT.

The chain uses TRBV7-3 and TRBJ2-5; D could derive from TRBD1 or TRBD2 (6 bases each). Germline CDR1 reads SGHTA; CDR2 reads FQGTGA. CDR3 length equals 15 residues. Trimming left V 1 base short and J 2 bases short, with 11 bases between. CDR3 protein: CASSLRGGTQETQYF. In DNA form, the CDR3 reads TGTGCCAGCAGCTTAAGAGGAGGGACACAAGAGACCCAGTACTTC.

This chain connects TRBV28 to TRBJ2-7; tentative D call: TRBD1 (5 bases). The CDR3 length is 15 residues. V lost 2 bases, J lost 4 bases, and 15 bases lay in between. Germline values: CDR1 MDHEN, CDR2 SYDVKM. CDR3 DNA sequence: TGTGCCAGCAGTTTAAAGTCCAGGGATCATTACGAGCAGTACTTC. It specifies CASSLKSRDHYEQYF.

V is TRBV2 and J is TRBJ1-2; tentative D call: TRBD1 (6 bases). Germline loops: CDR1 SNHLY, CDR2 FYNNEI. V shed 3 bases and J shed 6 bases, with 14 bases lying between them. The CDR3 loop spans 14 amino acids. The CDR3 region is CASSDGGGVNGYTF. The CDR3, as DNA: TGTGCCAGCAGTGACGGAGGGGGTGTTAATGGCTACACCTTC. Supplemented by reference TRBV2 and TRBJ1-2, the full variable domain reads EPEVTQTPSHQVTQMGQEVILRCVPISNHLYFYWYRQILGQKVEFLVSFYNNEISEKSEIFDDQFSVERPDGSNFTLKIRSTKLEDSAMYFCASSDGGGVNGYTFGSGTRLTVV.

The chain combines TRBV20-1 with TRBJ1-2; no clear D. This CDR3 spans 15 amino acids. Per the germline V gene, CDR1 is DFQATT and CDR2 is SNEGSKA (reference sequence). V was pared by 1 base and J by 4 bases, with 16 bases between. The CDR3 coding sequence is TGCAGTGCTAGAGCAGTAGACCCGGTTCCCTATGGCTACACCTTC. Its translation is CSARAVDPVPYGYTF.

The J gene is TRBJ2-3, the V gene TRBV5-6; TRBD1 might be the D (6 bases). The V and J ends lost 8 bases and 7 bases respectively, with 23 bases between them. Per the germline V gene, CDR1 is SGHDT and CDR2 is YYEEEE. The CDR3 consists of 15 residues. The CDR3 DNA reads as TGTGCCAGTAAACCAAGGGACACCTACCCACATACGCAGTATTTT. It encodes CASKPRDTYPHTQYF.

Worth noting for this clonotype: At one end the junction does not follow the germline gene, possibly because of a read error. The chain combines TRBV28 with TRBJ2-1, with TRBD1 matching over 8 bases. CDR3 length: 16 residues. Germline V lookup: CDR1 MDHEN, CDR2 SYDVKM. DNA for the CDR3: TGTACCAGCAGCTCGACACAGGGGGTCTCCTACAATGAGCAGTTCTTC. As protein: CTSSSTQGVSYNEQFF.

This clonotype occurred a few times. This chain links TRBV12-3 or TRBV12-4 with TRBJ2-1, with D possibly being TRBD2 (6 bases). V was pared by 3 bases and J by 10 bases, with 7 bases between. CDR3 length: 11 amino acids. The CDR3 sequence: CASSFGGEQFF. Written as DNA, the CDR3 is TGTGCCAGCAGTTTTGGGGGGGAGCAGTTCTTC.

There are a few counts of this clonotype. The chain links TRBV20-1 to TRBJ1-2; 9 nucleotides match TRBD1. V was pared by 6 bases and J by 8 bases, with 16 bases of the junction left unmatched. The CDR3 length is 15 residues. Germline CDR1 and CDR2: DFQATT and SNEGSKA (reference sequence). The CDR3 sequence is CSAKLTGGERLGYTF. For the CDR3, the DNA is TGCAGTGCCAAATTGACAGGGGGGGAACGATTAGGCTACACCTTC.

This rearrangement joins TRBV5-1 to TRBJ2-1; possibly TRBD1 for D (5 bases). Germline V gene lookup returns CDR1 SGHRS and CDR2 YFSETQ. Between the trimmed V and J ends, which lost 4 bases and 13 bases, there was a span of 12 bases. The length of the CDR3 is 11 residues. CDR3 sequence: CASSPGRFQFF. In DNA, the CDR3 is TGCGCCAGCAGCCCAGGGCGTTTCCAGTTCTTC.

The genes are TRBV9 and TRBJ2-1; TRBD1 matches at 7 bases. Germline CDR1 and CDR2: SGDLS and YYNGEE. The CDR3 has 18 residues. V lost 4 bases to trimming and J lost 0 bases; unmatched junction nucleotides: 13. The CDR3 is CASSPRDSLGPSYNEQFF. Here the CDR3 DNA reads TGTGCCAGCAGCCCACGGGACAGTCTAGGGCCCTCCTACAATGAGCAGTTCTTC.

Here the CDR3 reads CASSQVKGGQGRNIQYF. The CDR3 DNA reads as TGCGCCAGCAGCCAAGTCAAGGGGGGACAGGGACGAAACATTCAGTACTTC. This chain connects TRBV4-1 to TRBJ2-7; 9 bases are shared with TRBD1. Gene TRBJ2-4 matches the end of the DNA better, so the J call may be wrong. The CDR3 sequence is 17 residues long. Germline V gene lookup returns CDR1 MGHRA and CDR2 YSYEKL.

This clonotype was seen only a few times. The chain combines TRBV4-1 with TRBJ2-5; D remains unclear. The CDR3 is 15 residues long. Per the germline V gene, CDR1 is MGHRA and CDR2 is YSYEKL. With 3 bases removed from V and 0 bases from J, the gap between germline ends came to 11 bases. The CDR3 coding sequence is TGCGCCAGCAGCCAGTTCGACACCTACCAAGAGACCCAGTACTTC. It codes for CASSQFDTYQETQYF.

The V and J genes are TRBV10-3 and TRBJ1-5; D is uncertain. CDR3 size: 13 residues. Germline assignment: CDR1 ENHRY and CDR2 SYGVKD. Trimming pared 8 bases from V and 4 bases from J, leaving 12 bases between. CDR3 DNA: TGTGCCATCTCAAATTTGGGAAATCAGCCCCAGCATTTT. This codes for CAISNLGNQPQHF.

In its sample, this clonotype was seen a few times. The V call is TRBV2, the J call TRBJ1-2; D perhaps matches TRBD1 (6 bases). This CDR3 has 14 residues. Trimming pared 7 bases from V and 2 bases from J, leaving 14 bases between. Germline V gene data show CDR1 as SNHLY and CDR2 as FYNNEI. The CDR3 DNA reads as TGTGCCAGCACCCGGGACATCACAAACTATGGCTACACCTTC. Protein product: CASTRDITNYGYTF.